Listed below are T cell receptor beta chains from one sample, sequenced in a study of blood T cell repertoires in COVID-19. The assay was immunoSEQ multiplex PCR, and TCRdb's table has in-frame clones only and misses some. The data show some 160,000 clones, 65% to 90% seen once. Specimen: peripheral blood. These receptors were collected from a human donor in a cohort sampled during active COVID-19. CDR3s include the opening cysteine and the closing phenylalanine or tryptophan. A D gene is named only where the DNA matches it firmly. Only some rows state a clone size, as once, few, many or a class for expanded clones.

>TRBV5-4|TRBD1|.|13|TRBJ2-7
TGTGCCAGCAGTTACCAGGGGGCGTACGAGCAGTACTTC
CASSYQGAYEQYF
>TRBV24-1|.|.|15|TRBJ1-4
TGTGCCACCCCAAATGAGGAGAGGGTAGTCGGAAAACTGTTTTTT
CATPNEERVVGKLFF
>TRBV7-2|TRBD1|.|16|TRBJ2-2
TGTGCCAGCAGTCCCGGGACAGGGGGCCTCACCGGGGAGCTGTTTTTT
CASSPGTGGLTGELFF
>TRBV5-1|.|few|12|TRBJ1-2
TGCGCCAGCAGGGAAGGGGCGGGAGGCTACACCTTC
CASREGAGGYTF
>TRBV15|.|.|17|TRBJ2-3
TGTGCCACCAGCAGAGAGACCACGGGGGGCGTGAAAGATACGCAGTATTTT
CATSRETTGGVKDTQYF
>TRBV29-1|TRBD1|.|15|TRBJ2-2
TGCAGCGTTGGTGGGGACAGGGGAGGAACCGGGGAGCTGTTTTTT
CSVGGDRGGTGELFF
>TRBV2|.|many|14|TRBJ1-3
TGTGCCACCCGGGTAGGGAGCTCTGGAAACACCATATATTTT
CATRVGSSGNTIYF
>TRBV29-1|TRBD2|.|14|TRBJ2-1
TGCAGCGCCTCCGGACTAGCGGGAGCCAATGAGCAGTTCTTC
CSASGLAGANEQFF
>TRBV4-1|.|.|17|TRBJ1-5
TGCGCCAGCAGCCAGACTCGTCAGGAGGATAGCAATCAGCCCCAGCATTTT
CASSQTRQEDSNQPQHF
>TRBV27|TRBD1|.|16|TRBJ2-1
TGTGCCAGCAGTTTATCGGCCAGGGGGCGCTATAATGAGCAGTTCTTC
CASSLSARGRYNEQFF
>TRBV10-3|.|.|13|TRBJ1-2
TGTGCCATCAGTGAGGGGAGTCCCTATGGCTACACCTTC
CAISEGSPYGYTF
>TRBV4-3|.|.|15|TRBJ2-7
TGCGCCAGCAGCCAAGAGCCAGGGGTTTCCTACGAGCAGTACTTC
CASSQEPGVSYEQYF
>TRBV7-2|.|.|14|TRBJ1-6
TGTGCCAGCAGCCAAGGGAGGGGTAATTCACCCCTCCACTTT
CASSQGRGNSPLHF
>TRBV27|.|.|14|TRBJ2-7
TGTGCCAGCAGGGCGACAGGCGGCCCCTACGAGCAGTACTTC
CASRATGGPYEQYF
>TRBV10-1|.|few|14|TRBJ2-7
TGCGCCAGCAGTGAGTCGGGGAGGGGGTACGAGCAGTACTTC
CASSESGRGYEQYF
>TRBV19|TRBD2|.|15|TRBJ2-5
TGTGCCAGTAGTGCGACTAGCGGGATGGCGGAGACCCAGTACTTC
CASSATSGMAETQYF
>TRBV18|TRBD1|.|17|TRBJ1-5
TGTGCCAGCTCACCACCCAAAGGGGGCCGTAGCAATCAGCCCCAGCATTTT
CASSPPKGGRSNQPQHF
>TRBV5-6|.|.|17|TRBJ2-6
TGTGCCAGCGCGAGGGTTGGGGAGGTCAATGGGGCCAACGTCCTGACTTTC
CASARVGEVNGANVLTF
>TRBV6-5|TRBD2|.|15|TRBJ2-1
TGTGCCAGCAGTCCCCGACTAGCGGGAGGTAATGAGCAGTTCTTC
CASSPRLAGGNEQFF
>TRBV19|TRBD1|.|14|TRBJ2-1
TGTGCCAGCGACAGGGGTCGCACCTACAATGAGCAGTTCTTC
CASDRGRTYNEQFF
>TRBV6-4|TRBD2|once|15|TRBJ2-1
TGTGCCAGCAGTGACGGCGGGGGGTCTTACAATGAGCAGTTCTTC
CASSDGGGSYNEQFF
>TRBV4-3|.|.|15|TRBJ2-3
TGCGCCAGCAGCCAAGAATTGGGCGTCACAGATACGCAGTATTTT
CASSQELGVTDTQYF
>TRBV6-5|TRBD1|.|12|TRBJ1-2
TGTGCCAGCAGACCCAGGGGGCATGGCTACACCTTC
CASRPRGHGYTF